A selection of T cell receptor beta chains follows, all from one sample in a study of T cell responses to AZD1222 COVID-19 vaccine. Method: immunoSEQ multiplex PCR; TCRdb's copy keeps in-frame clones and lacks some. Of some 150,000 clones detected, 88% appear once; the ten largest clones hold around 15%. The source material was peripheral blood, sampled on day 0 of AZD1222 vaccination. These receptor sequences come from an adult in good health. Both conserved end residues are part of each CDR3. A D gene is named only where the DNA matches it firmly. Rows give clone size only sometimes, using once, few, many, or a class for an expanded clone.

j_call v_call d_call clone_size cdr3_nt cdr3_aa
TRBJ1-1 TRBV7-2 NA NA TGTGCCAGCAGCCGGCCCTGGGGGAACACTGAAGCTTTCTTT CASSRPWGNTEAFF
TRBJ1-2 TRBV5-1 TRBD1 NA TGCGCCAGCGACAACAGGGGTCAGGATGGCTACACCTTC CASDNRGQDGYTF
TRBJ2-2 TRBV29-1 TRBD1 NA TGCAGCGTTGAGTCGGGACAGAAAACCGGGGAGCTGTTTTTT CSVESGQKTGELFF
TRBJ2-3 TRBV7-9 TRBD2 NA TGTGCCAGCAGCCGGACTAGCGGGGTCCCGCCCGGGTCAGATACGCAGTATTTT CASSRTSGVPPGSDTQYF
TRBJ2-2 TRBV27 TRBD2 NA TGTGCCAGCGGGGGACTCGCGGGGGGGCCGGGCACCGGGGAGCTGTTTTTT CASGGLAGGPGTGELFF
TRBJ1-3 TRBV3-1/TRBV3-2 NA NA TGTGCCAGCAGCCTTTCGACACCAGGACGTGGCTCTGGAAACACCATATATTTT CASSLSTPGRGSGNTIYF
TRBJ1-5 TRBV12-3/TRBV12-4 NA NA TGTGCCAGCAGTTTGTCGCAGCCCCAGCATTTT CASSLSQPQHF
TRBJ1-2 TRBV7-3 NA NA TGTGCCAGCAGCCCAACAGGGTCTGAGGCATATGGCTACACCTTC CASSPTGSEAYGYTF
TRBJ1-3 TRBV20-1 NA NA TGCAGTGCTAGTCCCCGTTCAAACACCATATATTTT CSASPRSNTIYF
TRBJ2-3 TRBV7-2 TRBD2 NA TGTGCCAGCAGCGTACTAGCGGGGGGCATCACAGATACGCAGTATTTT CASSVLAGGITDTQYF
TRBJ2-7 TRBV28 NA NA TGTGCCAGCAGCTCCCCAGGGGGGGGGTCCTACGAGCAGTACTTC CASSSPGGGSYEQYF
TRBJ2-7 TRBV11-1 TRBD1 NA TGTGCCAGCAGCTTAGGGGACAGGGGCTACGAGCAGTACTTC CASSLGDRGYEQYF
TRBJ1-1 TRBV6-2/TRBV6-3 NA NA TGTGCCAGCAGCCGACAGGAGGGCACTGAAGCTTTCTTT CASSRQEGTEAFF
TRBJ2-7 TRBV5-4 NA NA TGTGCCAGCAGCCCCGGACAGAACTCCTACGAGCAGTACTTC CASSPGQNSYEQYF
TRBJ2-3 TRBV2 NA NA TGTGCCAGCAGCTACTCGGTCCCAGATACGCAGTATTTT CASSYSVPDTQYF
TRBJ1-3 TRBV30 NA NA TGTGCCTGGAGCCCAGGGTACTCTGGAAACACCATATATTTT CAWSPGYSGNTIYF
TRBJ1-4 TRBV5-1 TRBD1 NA TGCGCCAGCAGCTGGGGGGACAGGGAATTGAATGAAAAACTGTTTTTT CASSWGDRELNEKLFF
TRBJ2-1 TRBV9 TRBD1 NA TGTGCCAGCAGCGTCAGGGGGAACTACAATGAGCAGTTCTTC CASSVRGNYNEQFF
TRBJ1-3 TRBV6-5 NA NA TGTGCCAGCAGTTCCGGGACGGTTCGAGGAAACACCATATATTTT CASSSGTVRGNTIYF
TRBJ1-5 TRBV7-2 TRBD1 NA TGTGCCAGCAGCCCCGAGACAGGGAGGAAGGGTCAGCCCCAGCATTTT CASSPETGRKGQPQHF
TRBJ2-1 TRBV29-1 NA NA TGCAGCGTTGAGGGACATCGTGTCTACAATGAGCAGTTCTTC CSVEGHRVYNEQFF
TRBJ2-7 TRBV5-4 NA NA TGTGCCAGCAGCTTGTCTCCGGGGGCCTCCTACGAGCAGTACTTC CASSLSPGASYEQYF
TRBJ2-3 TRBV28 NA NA TGTGCCAGCAGACCCGGGACAACATTTAGCACAGATACGCAGTATTTT CASRPGTTFSTDTQYF
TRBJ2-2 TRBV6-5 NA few TGTGCCCACTCTGCGGTGACCGGGGAGCTGTTTTTT CAHSAVTGELFF
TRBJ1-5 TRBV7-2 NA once TGTGCCAGCAGCTTAGGATTCGGGGCAGGCCAGCCCCAGCATTTT CASSLGFGAGQPQHF
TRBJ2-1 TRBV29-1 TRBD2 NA TGCAGCGTTGGGACTAGCGGGGAGCCCTACAATGAGCAGTTCTTC CSVGTSGEPYNEQFF
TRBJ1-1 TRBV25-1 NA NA TGTGCCAGCAGTGAACATAGGGGGGCAAGGCCTGAAGCTTTCTTT CASSEHRGARPEAFF
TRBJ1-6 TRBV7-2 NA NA TGTGCCAGCAGCTTAGGGGGACTCGGAGATTCACCCCTCCACTTT CASSLGGLGDSPLHF
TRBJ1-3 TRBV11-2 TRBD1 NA TGTGCCAGCAGCCCAGGGACAGGGGCGAACACCATATATTTT CASSPGTGANTIYF
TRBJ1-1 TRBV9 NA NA TGTGCCAGCAGCCCGGAACGCTTCGGGGTGGGAACTGAAGCTTTCTTT CASSPERFGVGTEAFF
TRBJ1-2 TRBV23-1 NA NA TGCGCCAGCAGTCAATCGGGGGGAATTAACTATGGCTACACCTTC CASSQSGGINYGYTF
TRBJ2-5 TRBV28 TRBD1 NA TGTGCCAGCAGCAGCCGACAGGGGGCTGTGGAGACCCAGTACTTC CASSSRQGAVETQYF